A selection of T cell receptor beta chains follows, all from one sample in a study of regulatory T cells in long-lasting Graves disease. One entry per CDR3 protein, called by TCRdb with MiXCR from the multiplex PCR reads. The sample carries over 350,000 distinct CDR3 sequences, approximately 15% recorded once. These data also formed part of another study, on T cells in Graves' hyperthyroidism and ophthalmopathy.

This material consisted of peripheral blood mononuclear cells (PBMCs), taken at new diagnosis, from a patient treated with antithyroid drugs. These receptors were obtained from a middle-aged woman with Graves disease. Both conserved end residues are part of each CDR3. The order of the fields is clone size, J gene, D gene, V gene, CDR3 DNA, CDR3 protein. A D gene is named only where the DNA matches it firmly. Size is stated for part of the rows, as once, few or many counts, or as a class when the clone is expanded.

clone size: -
J gene: TRBJ2-2
D gene: TRBD2
V gene: TRBV20-1
CDR3 DNA: TGCAGTGCTAGAGAGGGGCAAGCGGGAGAGGACACCGGGGAGCTGTTTTTT
CDR3 protein: CSAREGQAGEDTGELFF

clone size: many
J gene: TRBJ1-1
D gene: TRBD1
V gene: TRBV2
CDR3 DNA: TGTGCCAGCACTCGACAGGGTGGGGACACTGAAGCTTTCTTT
CDR3 protein: CASTRQGGDTEAFF

clone size: -
J gene: TRBJ2-1
D gene: -
V gene: TRBV2
CDR3 DNA: TGTGCCAGCAGGGTCGGCAGTATCAATGAGCAGTTCTTC
CDR3 protein: CASRVGSINEQFF

clone size: few
J gene: TRBJ2-7
D gene: TRBD1
V gene: TRBV28
CDR3 DNA: TGTGCCTCTAAGGCGGCAGGGGGCTACGAGCAGTACTTC
CDR3 protein: CASKAAGGYEQYF

clone size: few
J gene: TRBJ2-1
D gene: -
V gene: TRBV10-3
CDR3 DNA: TGTGCCATCAGTGAGACCCTCGACTCTCACAATGAGCAGTTCTTC
CDR3 protein: CAISETLDSHNEQFF

clone size: few
J gene: TRBJ1-4
D gene: -
V gene: TRBV9
CDR3 DNA: TGTGCCAGCAGCGTAGGAAGGTCGGGTCCTCTGGAAAAACTGTTTTTT
CDR3 protein: CASSVGRSGPLEKLFF

clone size: many
J gene: TRBJ2-1
D gene: TRBD2
V gene: TRBV11-2
CDR3 DNA: TGTGCCAGCAGCTTAATACTAGCGGGAAATGAGCAGTTCTTC
CDR3 protein: CASSLILAGNEQFF

clone size: -
J gene: TRBJ1-2
D gene: -
V gene: TRBV7-2
CDR3 DNA: TGTGCCAGCAGCCCACTGAGGACATCTGTTAACTATGGCTACACCTTC
CDR3 protein: CASSPLRTSVNYGYTF

clone size: many
J gene: TRBJ1-2
D gene: TRBD1
V gene: TRBV28
CDR3 DNA: TGTGCCAGCAGTCCCCGGACAGGGGACTATGGCTACACCTTC
CDR3 protein: CASSPRTGDYGYTF

clone size: -
J gene: TRBJ2-5
D gene: -
V gene: TRBV20-1
CDR3 DNA: TGCAGTGCTCTTGACACAGGGGAGACCCAGTACTTC
CDR3 protein: CSALDTGETQYF

clone size: few
J gene: TRBJ2-6
D gene: -
V gene: TRBV7-9
CDR3 DNA: TGTGCCAGCACCGACTCAGGGGTCTTCTCTGGGGCCAACGTCCTGACTTTC
CDR3 protein: CASTDSGVFSGANVLTF

clone size: many
J gene: TRBJ1-1
D gene: -
V gene: TRBV15
CDR3 DNA: TGTGCCACCAGCACAAGGAACACTGAAGCTTTCTTT
CDR3 protein: CATSTRNTEAFF

clone size: medium-sized
J gene: TRBJ2-1
D gene: -
V gene: TRBV30
CDR3 DNA: TGTGCCTGGAGTATGGGCAATGAGCAGTTCTTC
CDR3 protein: CAWSMGNEQFF

clone size: -
J gene: TRBJ2-5
D gene: TRBD1
V gene: TRBV5-1
CDR3 DNA: TGCGCCAGCAGCGAGACAGGGGTTTCGGAGACCCAGTACTTC
CDR3 protein: CASSETGVSETQYF

clone size: many
J gene: TRBJ2-2
D gene: TRBD2
V gene: TRBV6-2/TRBV6-3
CDR3 DNA: TGTGCCAGCAGTTACTCGGCTAGCGGGTCTTTGAAGACCGGGGAGCTGTTTTTT
CDR3 protein: CASSYSASGSLKTGELFF